Listed below are T cell receptor beta chains from one sample, sequenced in a study of CD8 T cells in Susac syndrome. TCRdb called the immunoSEQ multiplex PCR reads again in MiXCR, with one record for every CDR3 protein. Seen here are hundreds of thousands of distinct CDR3 sequences, roughly 95% observed once, and the top ten hold 0.065% to 0.08%. Sequenced sample: CD4+ T cells from PBMCs. The receptors derive from a human donor with multiple sclerosis. The CDR3 runs from the conserved cysteine through the conserved F or W. The D gene is left open where the match is weak. The listing skips clone size in some rows; elsewhere it reads once, few, many or a size class.

clone size	V gene	D gene	J gene	CDR3 protein	CDR3 DNA
.	TRBV5-1	.	TRBJ2-1	CASSLDQVDEQFF	TGCGCCAGCAGCCTGGACCAGGTGGATGAGCAGTTCTTC
.	TRBV2	.	TRBJ1-2	CASKDGYTF	TGTGCCAGCAAGGATGGCTACACCTTC
once	TRBV12-3/TRBV12-4	TRBD1	TRBJ1-4	CASSAPTGGQEKLFF	TGTGCCAGCAGTGCTCCGACAGGGGGCCAGGAAAAACTGTTTTTT
.	TRBV29-1	TRBD1	TRBJ1-5	CSVGTQGAGQPQHF	TGCAGCGTGGGGACACAGGGGGCCGGTCAGCCCCAGCATTTT
.	TRBV19	.	TRBJ1-6	CASSSGVSALDNSPLHF	TGTGCCAGTAGTTCCGGGGTTTCGGCTTTGGATAATTCACCCCTCCACTTT
.	TRBV3-1	TRBD2	TRBJ2-5	CASSQGFSGGTQETQYF	TGTGCCAGCAGCCAAGGTTTTAGCGGGGGGACGCAAGAGACCCAGTACTTC
.	TRBV28	TRBD1	TRBJ2-7	CASTLGTGAPYEQYF	TGTGCCAGCACCCTCGGGACAGGGGCTCCCTACGAGCAGTACTTC
.	TRBV4-1	.	TRBJ2-5	CASSQDPAGALQETQYF	TGCGCCAGCAGCCAAGATCCCGCAGGGGCCCTCCAAGAGACCCAGTACTTC
.	TRBV5-1	TRBD1	TRBJ2-5	CASSLRGGAETQYF	TGCGCCAGCAGCTTGAGAGGGGGCGCGGAGACCCAGTACTTC
.	TRBV19	.	TRBJ1-1	CASFGEGNTEAFF	TGTGCCAGCTTCGGGGAGGGGAACACTGAAGCTTTCTTT
once	TRBV4-1	.	TRBJ2-5	CASSQESRGQETQYF	TGCGCCAGCAGCCAAGAATCCAGGGGCCAAGAGACCCAGTACTTC
few	TRBV7-2	.	TRBJ2-5	CASKSQETQYF	TGTGCCAGCAAAAGCCAAGAGACCCAGTACTTC
.	TRBV29-1	.	TRBJ2-1	CSVRMAGSSYNEQFF	TGCAGCGTTAGGATGGCGGGGAGCTCCTACAATGAGCAGTTCTTC
.	TRBV12-5	.	TRBJ1-2	CASGLPPGRNNPLGYGYTF	TGTGCTAGTGGTTTGCCCCCCGGGAGAAATAATCCCCTCGGCTATGGCTACACCTTC
.	TRBV20-1	.	TRBJ1-4	CSASGRSRREHEKLFF	TGCAGTGCTAGTGGCAGGTCCCGAAGGGAGCATGAAAAACTGTTTTTT
few	TRBV28	.	TRBJ1-1	CASSRPMNTEAFF	TGTGCCAGCAGTCGACCGATGAACACTGAAGCTTTCTTT
.	TRBV28	.	TRBJ2-1	CASRTHVGRIDYNEQFF	TGTGCCAGCAGGACTCACGTTGGGCGAATCGACTACAATGAGCAGTTCTTC
.	TRBV3-1	.	TRBJ2-7	CASSQGIQTEQYF	TGTGCCAGCAGCCAAGGAATACAGACAGAGCAGTACTTC
.	TRBV5-1	TRBD2	TRBJ2-4	CASSLGEGKAKNIQYF	TGCGCCAGCAGCCTCGGGGAGGGGAAGGCCAAAAACATTCAGTACTTC
.	TRBV29-1	TRBD2	TRBJ2-3	CSYQPGLAGDTQYF	TGCAGCTACCAACCGGGACTAGCTGGGGATACGCAGTATTTT
.	TRBV27	TRBD2	TRBJ2-5	CASALAGVGETQYF	TGTGCCAGCGCCCTAGCGGGAGTGGGGGAGACCCAGTACTTC
.	TRBV19	.	TRBJ1-2	CASSILEGNYGYTF	TGTGCCAGTAGTATTTTAGAGGGAAACTATGGCTACACCTTC
.	TRBV30	TRBD1	TRBJ1-2	CAWTGTGFGYGYTF	TGTGCCTGGACCGGGACAGGGTTCGGCTATGGCTACACCTTC
.	TRBV10-2	.	TRBJ2-3	CASKLLAGATDTQYF	TGCGCCAGCAAGCTGTTGGCGGGGGCCACAGATACGCAGTATTTT
.	TRBV15	.	TRBJ1-5	CATSRASNQPQHF	TGTGCCACCAGCAGAGCTAGCAATCAGCCCCAGCATTTT
.	TRBV5-1	TRBD1	TRBJ1-5	CASSPGTGRNQPQHF	TGCGCCAGCAGCCCAGGGACAGGGAGGAATCAGCCCCAGCATTTT
.	TRBV2	TRBD1	TRBJ2-6	CASKRTGSSGANVLTF	TGTGCCAGCAAAAGGACAGGGAGCTCTGGGGCCAACGTCCTGACTTTC
.	TRBV7-9	TRBD1	TRBJ2-7	CASSLWDRGRNEQYF	TGTGCCAGCAGCTTATGGGACAGGGGGCGGAACGAGCAGTACTTC
.	TRBV7-9	TRBD1	TRBJ2-7	CASSWGTGAGEQYF	TGTGCCAGCAGCTGGGGGACAGGGGCCGGGGAGCAGTACTTC